This is a list of T cell receptor beta chains from one sample in a study of cytomegalovirus exposure and HLA in healthy donors. The protocol was immunoSEQ multiplex PCR, while the TCRdb copy is restricted to in-frame clones and leaves out a portion. The sample has approximately 150,000 clones, 70% to 90% seen once. Material for sequencing was PBMCs. Receptor source: a girl aged 5-17 years in good health and CMV-seropositive. Each CDR3 is given with its conserved first and last residue. D genes are given only for firm matches. Only some rows state a clone size, as once, few, many or a class for expanded clones.

V	J	size	D	DNA	CDR3
TRBV27	TRBJ2-3	NA	TRBD1	TGTGCCAGCAGTTTATCGACAGGGGCCCGCACAGATACGCAGTATTTT	CASSLSTGARTDTQYF
TRBV5-6	TRBJ1-4	NA	NA	TGTGCCAGCAGCTCAGCCTCGACAGTCCTTAATGAAAAACTGTTTTTT	CASSSASTVLNEKLFF
TRBV6-5	TRBJ1-3	NA	TRBD1	TGTGCCAGCAGTTACGGGACAGTAAGCTCTGGAAACACCATATATTTT	CASSYGTVSSGNTIYF
TRBV5-1	TRBJ1-1	NA	NA	TGCGCCAGCAGCTGGATTGACAGTCGCACTGAAGCTTTCTTT	CASSWIDSRTEAFF
TRBV2	TRBJ1-2	NA	NA	TGTGCCAGCAGTGGGCCGAACACCAACTATGGCTACACCTTC	CASSGPNTNYGYTF
TRBV27	TRBJ1-1	NA	NA	TGTGCCAGCAGTGCGGCCACAGGGATCACTGAAGCTTTCTTT	CASSAATGITEAFF
TRBV21-1	TRBJ1-6	NA	NA	TGTGCCAGCAGCAACCGGGACAGGGATAATTCACCCCTCCACTTT	CASSNRDRDNSPLHF
TRBV4-1	TRBJ1-4	NA	NA	TGCGCCAGCAGCCTGGAGGCGAGGGAAAAACTGTTTTTT	CASSLEAREKLFF
TRBV27	TRBJ1-5	NA	NA	TGTGCCAGCAGTTTAAAAGCCCTCAATCAGCCCCAGCATTTT	CASSLKALNQPQHF
TRBV29-1	TRBJ1-2	NA	NA	TGCAGCGTTGAGACCGGGACTCTCTATGGCTACACCTTC	CSVETGTLYGYTF
TRBV7-6	TRBJ2-3	NA	NA	TGTGCCAGCAGCTTGCAAGGGGGAGATACGCAGTATTTT	CASSLQGGDTQYF
TRBV7-8	TRBJ2-1	NA	NA	TGTGCCAGCAGCTTAGTGGGCCGACCGGCCTACAATGAGCAGTTCTTC	CASSLVGRPAYNEQFF
TRBV4-2	TRBJ2-3	few	NA	TGTGCCAGCAGCAGAAAGCCGGGACAAGACACAGATACGCAGTATTTT	CASSRKPGQDTDTQYF
TRBV11-3	TRBJ1-2	NA	NA	TGTGCCAGCAGCTTAACAGGGTGGGTTGGCTACACCTTC	CASSLTGWVGYTF
TRBV18	TRBJ1-5	NA	NA	TGTGCCAGCTCACCACGGATCACAGGGTCTGTCCAGCCCCAGCATTTT	CASSPRITGSVQPQHF
TRBV10-1	TRBJ1-5	NA	TRBD1	TGCGCCAGCAACCCTGGATCAGGGGGTCCAAGCCAGCCCCAGCATTTT	CASNPGSGGPSQPQHF
TRBV19	TRBJ2-7	NA	NA	TGTGCCAGTAGCAATACGGGAACAACCTACGAGCAGTACTTC	CASSNTGTTYEQYF
TRBV5-7	TRBJ1-1	NA	NA	TGTGCCAGCAGCTTTTATCAGGGGAAAAACACTGAAGCTTTCTTT	CASSFYQGKNTEAFF
TRBV25-1	TRBJ2-1	NA	NA	TGTGCCAGCAGTGAACAGGCCCGTCGGTTCTTC	CASSEQARRFF
TRBV9	TRBJ2-7	once	NA	TGTGCCAGCAGCGTAGTAGCGGCCACCCCTGGCGAGCAGTACTTC	CASSVVAATPGEQYF
TRBV6-6	TRBJ1-2	once	NA	TGTGCCAGCAGTTACTCCAGGGGTAGGGGCTACACCTTC	CASSYSRGRGYTF
TRBV7-9	TRBJ2-2	NA	NA	TGTGCCAGCAGCTTTGTAGGGGCCCGGGTAATAGAGCTGTTTTTT	CASSFVGARVIELFF
TRBV6-5	TRBJ1-4	NA	NA	TGTGCCAGCAGTGACAGCTCAGATGAAAAACTGTTTTTT	CASSDSSDEKLFF
TRBV27	TRBJ1-2	NA	TRBD1	TGTGCCAGCAGCGCAGGGACAGCCAACTATGGCTACACCTTC	CASSAGTANYGYTF
TRBV9	TRBJ2-1	NA	NA	TGTGCCAGCAGCGTAGCAGGGCAGGGGCTAGGGAATGAGCAGTTCTTC	CASSVAGQGLGNEQFF
TRBV2	TRBJ2-3	NA	TRBD1	TGTGCCCGACAGGGCAGAAACCAATATACGCAGTATTTT	CARQGRNQYTQYF
TRBV29-1	TRBJ1-2	once	TRBD1	TGCAGCGTAGGGGGACAGAACTATGGCTACACCTTC	CSVGGQNYGYTF
TRBV19	TRBJ2-1	NA	TRBD2	TGTGCCAGTAGTTCTTCGGGACTAGCGGGGAGCTTGGGGCAGTTCTTC	CASSSSGLAGSLGQFF
TRBV5-1	TRBJ2-5	NA	TRBD2	TGCGCCAGCAGCCACGGGCGGGGGCAAGAGACCCAGTACTTC	CASSHGRGQETQYF
TRBV11-3	TRBJ2-2	NA	TRBD2	TGTGCCAGCAGCCCGAGACTAGCGGGGGGCACCGGGGAGCTGTTTTTT	CASSPRLAGGTGELFF
TRBV15	TRBJ2-7	NA	TRBD2	TGTGCCACCAGCGGTACGGGACTAGCGGGGGACGAGCAGTACTTC	CATSGTGLAGDEQYF
TRBV5-4	TRBJ2-5	NA	NA	TGTGCCAGCAGCATCGACAGCCAAGAGACCCAGTACTTC	CASSIDSQETQYF
TRBV7-2	TRBJ2-1	once	NA	TGTGCCAGCAGCCGGGCAGGGATCGATGAGCAGTTCTTC	CASSRAGIDEQFF
TRBV27	TRBJ1-2	NA	NA	TGTGCCAGCAGTTTCCGGGGGGCGGGGGGCTACACCTTC	CASSFRGAGGYTF
TRBV10-3	TRBJ2-2	NA	TRBD2	TGTGCCACTAATCATCCGGGGGGAACGAACACCGGGGAGCTGTTTTTT	CATNHPGGTNTGELFF
TRBV7-9	TRBJ1-2	NA	NA	TGTGCCAGCAGCGGAACAGGGATTCGGAATGGCTACACCTTC	CASSGTGIRNGYTF
TRBV6-5	TRBJ1-3	NA	NA	TGTGCCAGCAGTTACGATTGGGGCACTGGAAACACCATATATTTT	CASSYDWGTGNTIYF
TRBV30	TRBJ2-5	NA	TRBD1	TGTGCCTGGGGGACAGCTAAAGAGACCCAGTACTTC	CAWGTAKETQYF
TRBV7-9	TRBJ1-1	NA	NA	TGTGCCAGCAGATCAGGGAGGGGGAGGAACACTGAAGCTTTCTTT	CASRSGRGRNTEAFF
TRBV18	TRBJ1-1	NA	TRBD1	TGTGCCAGCTCACCGGGACAGGGTTTGAACACTGAAGCTTTCTTT	CASSPGQGLNTEAFF
TRBV4-1	TRBJ2-2	NA	TRBD2	TGCGCCAGCAGCCACTATAGCGGGGGAGGCGCCGGGGAGCTGTTTTTT	CASSHYSGGGAGELFF
TRBV19	TRBJ1-5	once	NA	TGTGCCAGTAGTATAGTTCGGGGGGATTACCCCCAGCATTTT	CASSIVRGDYPQHF
TRBV6-6	TRBJ1-2	NA	NA	TGTGCCAGCAGTTACGATTACTCCTATGGCTACACCTTC	CASSYDYSYGYTF
TRBV5-1	TRBJ2-1	NA	TRBD1	TGCGCCAGCAGCTTCACGGGACAGGGGGGTAATGAGCAGTTCTTC	CASSFTGQGGNEQFF
TRBV11-3	TRBJ1-2	NA	NA	TGTGCCAGCAGGTCGGGACTCGGAGATGGCTACACCTTC	CASRSGLGDGYTF
TRBV18	TRBJ1-5	NA	NA	TGTGCCAGCTCACCGCGGGGGGTAACGGATAGCAATCAGCCCCAGCATTTT	CASSPRGVTDSNQPQHF
TRBV30	TRBJ2-3	NA	NA	TGTGCCTGGAGTGTTTCTAGTGGAGATACGCAGTATTTT	CAWSVSSGDTQYF
TRBV2	TRBJ1-2	NA	TRBD1	TGTGCCAGCAGGGGACAGGGGAGTAACTATGGCTACACCTTC	CASRGQGSNYGYTF
TRBV10-3	TRBJ1-1	NA	TRBD1	TGTGCCATCAGGAGACAGGGGGCTCTTGAAGCTTTCTTT	CAIRRQGALEAFF
TRBV5-1	TRBJ2-3	NA	TRBD2	TGCGCCAGCAGCTTGTCTCTAGCGGGGCCCACAGATACGCAGTATTTT	CASSLSLAGPTDTQYF
TRBV27	TRBJ2-7	NA	NA	TGTGCCAGCAGTCCGGTGGTTAGCCACGAGCAGTACTTC	CASSPVVSHEQYF
TRBV5-1	TRBJ2-7	NA	NA	TGCGCCAGCAGCTCCCAGGGGGGATACTACGAGCAGTACTTC	CASSSQGGYYEQYF
TRBV15	TRBJ1-1	NA	NA	TGTGCCACCAGCAGAGGGACTGTGATGAACACTGAAGCTTTCTTT	CATSRGTVMNTEAFF
TRBV13	TRBJ1-1	NA	TRBD1	TGTGCCAGCGGGGACAGGGGTTCGTGGGTCACTGAAGCTTTCTTT	CASGDRGSWVTEAFF
TRBV6-6	TRBJ2-2	NA	NA	TGTGCCAGCAGTTACAGGGGGAGTAACACCGGGGAGCTGTTTTTT	CASSYRGSNTGELFF
TRBV6-5	TRBJ1-5	NA	NA	TGTGCCAGCAGTACCAGTCGGGCGGGGGCCCAGCATTTT	CASSTSRAGAQHF
TRBV11-3	TRBJ2-3	NA	TRBD2	TGTGCCAGCAACCCGTCTAGCGGGGGGGCAGATACGCAGTATTTT	CASNPSSGGADTQYF
TRBV6-1	TRBJ1-3	NA	NA	TGTGCCAGCAGTGAGGGAGCAACAACTGGAAACACCATATATTTT	CASSEGATTGNTIYF
TRBV19	TRBJ2-7	few	TRBD2	TGTGCCAGCAGTTCACGGGGGGGACGGATCTACGAGCAGTACTTC	CASSSRGGRIYEQYF
TRBV6-5	TRBJ2-1	NA	TRBD2	TGTGCCAGCAGTACTAGCGGGGGGGCCCGTAGTGAGCAGTTCTTC	CASSTSGGARSEQFF